This is a list of T cell receptor beta chains from one sample in a study of cytomegalovirus exposure and HLA in healthy donors. Libraries were prepared by immunoSEQ multiplex PCR; TCRdb keeps only in-frame clonotypes and omits some of them. The table records around 130,000 clones, roughly four fifths of them present only once. The sample consisted of PBMCs. These receptors all come from a woman aged 55 to 70 in good health and CMV-seronegative. CDR3s include the opening cysteine and the closing phenylalanine or tryptophan. A D gene is named only where the DNA matches it firmly. A row's size may be missing; if present it is once, few, many or a size class.

d_call: .
v_call: TRBV29-1
clone_size: .
cdr3_length: 17
j_call: TRBJ1-1
cdr3_aa: CSVEGHRVRVTNTEAFF
cdr3_nt: TGCAGCGTTGAAGGCCACAGGGTGAGGGTGACTAACACTGAAGCTTTCTTT

d_call: TRBD2
v_call: TRBV28
clone_size: .
cdr3_length: 21
j_call: TRBJ2-7
cdr3_aa: CASSLSWAGINLAGYSYEQYF
cdr3_nt: TGTGCCAGCAGTTTATCTTGGGCAGGGATAAATCTAGCGGGATACTCCTACGAGCAGTACTTC

d_call: .
v_call: TRBV28
clone_size: once
cdr3_length: 12
j_call: TRBJ1-4
cdr3_aa: CASSSRKEKLFF
cdr3_nt: TGTGCCAGCAGTTCCAGGAAAGAAAAACTGTTTTTT

d_call: TRBD1
v_call: TRBV5-8
clone_size: .
cdr3_length: 14
j_call: TRBJ2-2
cdr3_aa: CASSLWTGSRELFF
cdr3_nt: TGTGCCAGCAGCTTGTGGACAGGTTCCCGGGAGCTGTTTTTT

d_call: TRBD1
v_call: TRBV5-1
clone_size: few
cdr3_length: 16
j_call: TRBJ1-1
cdr3_aa: CASSQKTGGGNTEAFF
cdr3_nt: TGCGCCAGCAGCCAGAAGACAGGGGGTGGGAACACTGAAGCTTTCTTT

d_call: .
v_call: TRBV5-1
clone_size: .
cdr3_length: 15
j_call: TRBJ2-3
cdr3_aa: CASSLDWLPTDTQYF
cdr3_nt: TGCGCCAGCAGCTTGGATTGGCTGCCCACAGATACGCAGTATTTT

d_call: .
v_call: TRBV5-1
clone_size: few
cdr3_length: 14
j_call: TRBJ2-3
cdr3_aa: CASSLAGSTDTQYF
cdr3_nt: TGCGCCAGCAGCTTGGCGGGGAGCACAGATACGCAGTATTTT

d_call: .
v_call: TRBV19
clone_size: once
cdr3_length: 14
j_call: TRBJ2-5
cdr3_aa: CASSTTGIEETQYF
cdr3_nt: TGTGCCAGTAGTACCACAGGGATCGAAGAGACCCAGTACTTC

d_call: .
v_call: TRBV12-2
clone_size: .
cdr3_length: 18
j_call: TRBJ2-1
cdr3_aa: CASRLAGASGIRINEQFF
cdr3_nt: TGTGCAAGTCGCTTAGCGGGGGCTAGCGGGATTCGTATTAATGAGCAGTTCTTC

d_call: TRBD1
v_call: TRBV2
clone_size: .
cdr3_length: 15
j_call: TRBJ2-7
cdr3_aa: CASSEAGQGLLGQYF
cdr3_nt: TGTGCCAGCAGTGAGGCGGGACAGGGGCTCTTGGGGCAGTACTTC

d_call: .
v_call: TRBV5-1
clone_size: .
cdr3_length: 15
j_call: TRBJ1-1
cdr3_aa: CASSRESSGTGEAFF
cdr3_nt: TGCGCCAGCAGCCGGGAGAGTTCGGGAACAGGTGAAGCTTTCTTT

d_call: TRBD1
v_call: TRBV7-8
clone_size: .
cdr3_length: 15
j_call: TRBJ2-2
cdr3_aa: CASRRTGGGTGELFF
cdr3_nt: TGTGCCAGCAGGAGGACAGGGGGCGGCACCGGGGAGCTGTTTTTT

d_call: TRBD2
v_call: TRBV7-2
clone_size: few
cdr3_length: 13
j_call: TRBJ2-3
cdr3_aa: CASSADSGGPQYF
cdr3_nt: TGTGCCAGCAGCGCGGATAGCGGGGGGCCGCAGTATTTT

d_call: TRBD1
v_call: TRBV18
clone_size: few
cdr3_length: 14
j_call: TRBJ2-7
cdr3_aa: CASSPGTGDYEQYF
cdr3_nt: TGTGCCAGCTCACCCGGGACAGGGGACTACGAGCAGTACTTC

d_call: .
v_call: TRBV18
clone_size: .
cdr3_length: 15
j_call: TRBJ2-7
cdr3_aa: CASSPPLSGSYEQYF
cdr3_nt: TGTGCCAGCTCACCACCGCTCAGCGGGTCCTACGAGCAGTACTTC

d_call: TRBD1
v_call: TRBV19
clone_size: .
cdr3_length: 20
j_call: TRBJ1-1
cdr3_aa: CASSIHRDRGFRVENTEAFF
cdr3_nt: TGTGCCAGTAGTATCCACCGGGACAGGGGTTTTAGGGTGGAAAACACTGAAGCTTTCTTT

d_call: .
v_call: TRBV4-1
clone_size: .
cdr3_length: 14
j_call: TRBJ1-5
cdr3_aa: CASSQDPGNQPQHF
cdr3_nt: TGCGCCAGCAGCCAAGATCCAGGGAATCAGCCCCAGCATTTT

d_call: TRBD1
v_call: TRBV5-1
clone_size: .
cdr3_length: 15
j_call: TRBJ1-2
cdr3_aa: CASSLTGQGYYGYTF
cdr3_nt: TGCGCCAGCAGCTTGACCGGACAGGGATACTATGGCTACACCTTC

d_call: TRBD1
v_call: TRBV5-4
clone_size: .
cdr3_length: 17
j_call: TRBJ2-6
cdr3_aa: CASIWTGGLTGANVLTF
cdr3_nt: TGTGCCAGTATATGGACAGGGGGCCTCACTGGGGCCAACGTCCTGACTTTC

d_call: TRBD2
v_call: TRBV6-1
clone_size: .
cdr3_length: 17
j_call: TRBJ2-2
cdr3_aa: CASSEWASGSLTGELFF
cdr3_nt: TGTGCCAGCAGTGAATGGGCTAGCGGGAGTCTCACCGGGGAGCTGTTTTTT

d_call: .
v_call: TRBV7-2
clone_size: .
cdr3_length: 18
j_call: TRBJ2-5
cdr3_aa: CASSLGAISGDKKETQYF
cdr3_nt: TGTGCCAGCAGCTTAGGGGCTATTTCTGGCGATAAAAAAGAGACCCAGTACTTC

d_call: TRBD2
v_call: TRBV5-1
clone_size: .
cdr3_length: 15
j_call: TRBJ2-7
cdr3_aa: CASSLGLAGSYEQYF
cdr3_nt: TGCGCCAGCAGCTTGGGTCTAGCGGGATCCTACGAGCAGTACTTC

d_call: TRBD1
v_call: TRBV19
clone_size: .
cdr3_length: 17
j_call: TRBJ1-5
cdr3_aa: CASIKGQDSVSNQPQHF
cdr3_nt: TGTGCCAGTATTAAGGGACAGGATAGCGTAAGCAATCAGCCCCAGCATTTT

d_call: .
v_call: TRBV20-1
clone_size: .
cdr3_length: 11
j_call: TRBJ2-2
cdr3_aa: CSAEYTGELFF
cdr3_nt: TGCAGTGCCGAGTACACCGGGGAGCTGTTTTTT

d_call: .
v_call: TRBV12-5
clone_size: .
cdr3_length: 14
j_call: TRBJ1-2
cdr3_aa: CASGGTGGLYGYTF
cdr3_nt: TGTGCTAGTGGCGGCACGGGGGGCCTCTATGGCTACACCTTC

d_call: .
v_call: TRBV7-6
clone_size: .
cdr3_length: 14
j_call: TRBJ2-1
cdr3_aa: CASSPRLTQREQFF
cdr3_nt: TGTGCCAGCAGCCCCAGACTCACCCAGAGGGAGCAGTTCTTC

d_call: .
v_call: TRBV18
clone_size: .
cdr3_length: 14
j_call: TRBJ2-2
cdr3_aa: CASSPDRNTGELFF
cdr3_nt: TGTGCCAGCTCACCCGACAGGAACACCGGGGAGCTGTTTTTT

d_call: .
v_call: TRBV18
clone_size: .
cdr3_length: 13
j_call: TRBJ2-5
cdr3_aa: CASSPGDVETQYF
cdr3_nt: TGTGCCAGCTCACCTGGAGATGTGGAGACCCAGTACTTC

d_call: .
v_call: TRBV6-5
clone_size: .
cdr3_length: 14
j_call: TRBJ2-5
cdr3_aa: CASSRTGSQETQYF
cdr3_nt: TGTGCCAGCAGTCGAACAGGGTCCCAAGAGACCCAGTACTTC

d_call: .
v_call: TRBV28
clone_size: .
cdr3_length: 15
j_call: TRBJ1-5
cdr3_aa: CASTPQGLGNQPQHF
cdr3_nt: TGTGCCAGCACCCCGCAGGGGCTAGGCAATCAGCCCCAGCATTTT

d_call: TRBD1
v_call: TRBV29-1
clone_size: .
cdr3_length: 14
j_call: TRBJ2-3
cdr3_aa: CSVVGTGSTDTQYF
cdr3_nt: TGCAGCGTCGTAGGGACAGGTAGCACAGATACGCAGTATTTT

d_call: .
v_call: TRBV11-2
clone_size: .
cdr3_length: 14
j_call: TRBJ2-1
cdr3_aa: CASSLAGRNNEQFF
cdr3_nt: TGTGCCAGCAGCTTAGCAGGTCGGAACAATGAGCAGTTCTTC

d_call: TRBD1
v_call: TRBV6-1
clone_size: .
cdr3_length: 15
j_call: TRBJ2-7
cdr3_aa: CASSNPGQGGYEQYF
cdr3_nt: TGTGCCAGCAGCAATCCGGGACAGGGGGGCTACGAGCAGTACTTC

d_call: TRBD2
v_call: TRBV5-1
clone_size: .
cdr3_length: 15
j_call: TRBJ2-3
cdr3_aa: CASSLGLAGTDTQYF
cdr3_nt: TGCGCCAGCAGCCTGGGACTAGCGGGCACAGATACGCAGTATTTT

d_call: .
v_call: TRBV2
clone_size: .
cdr3_length: 14
j_call: TRBJ2-3
cdr3_aa: CASNPSASTDTQYF
cdr3_nt: TGTGCCAGCAATCCTAGCGCTAGCACAGATACGCAGTATTTT

d_call: .
v_call: TRBV11-1
clone_size: few
cdr3_length: 15
j_call: TRBJ2-3
cdr3_aa: CASSLGSGGTDTQYF
cdr3_nt: TGTGCCAGCAGCTTAGGGTCGGGAGGCACAGATACGCAGTATTTT

d_call: TRBD1
v_call: TRBV9
clone_size: .
cdr3_length: 15
j_call: TRBJ1-1
cdr3_aa: CASNGQGPRHTEAFF
cdr3_nt: TGTGCCAGCAATGGACAGGGTCCCCGACACACTGAAGCTTTCTTT

d_call: .
v_call: TRBV7-6
clone_size: few
cdr3_length: 14
j_call: TRBJ1-2
cdr3_aa: CASSTRSRGNGYTF
cdr3_nt: TGTGCCAGCAGCACGCGCTCTCGGGGGAATGGCTACACCTTC

d_call: .
v_call: TRBV18
clone_size: .
cdr3_length: 18
j_call: TRBJ2-6
cdr3_aa: CASSPQSGRGSGANVLTF
cdr3_nt: TGTGCCAGCTCACCACAATCTGGCAGGGGCTCTGGGGCCAACGTCCTGACTTTC

d_call: .
v_call: TRBV28
clone_size: .
cdr3_length: 15
j_call: TRBJ2-7
cdr3_aa: CASSFRPSDPYEQYF
cdr3_nt: TGTGCCAGCAGTTTTAGGCCTAGCGACCCCTACGAGCAGTACTTC

d_call: .
v_call: TRBV11-2
clone_size: .
cdr3_length: 15
j_call: TRBJ2-7
cdr3_aa: CASSPYTGEEYEQYF
cdr3_nt: TGTGCCAGCAGCCCCTACACAGGGGAGGAATACGAGCAGTACTTC

d_call: TRBD1
v_call: TRBV2
clone_size: .
cdr3_length: 14
j_call: TRBJ2-3
cdr3_aa: CASRYEQGLGTQYF
cdr3_nt: TGTGCCAGCAGATATGAACAGGGGTTAGGTACGCAGTATTTT

d_call: TRBD1
v_call: TRBV10-2
clone_size: .
cdr3_length: 15
j_call: TRBJ1-2
cdr3_aa: CASSEPGQGGIGYTF
cdr3_nt: TGCGCCAGCAGTGAGCCGGGACAGGGGGGGATAGGCTACACCTTC

d_call: .
v_call: TRBV29-1
clone_size: once
cdr3_length: 14
j_call: TRBJ2-5
cdr3_aa: CSVGGQRSQETQYF
cdr3_nt: TGCAGCGTTGGAGGACAGAGGTCCCAAGAGACCCAGTACTTC

d_call: .
v_call: TRBV7-3
clone_size: .
cdr3_length: 12
j_call: TRBJ2-1
cdr3_aa: CSSSHAGREQFF
cdr3_nt: TGTTCCAGCAGCCACGCGGGCAGGGAGCAGTTCTTC

d_call: .
v_call: TRBV30
clone_size: few
cdr3_length: 12
j_call: TRBJ2-1
cdr3_aa: CAWAGVGNEQFF
cdr3_nt: TGTGCCTGGGCAGGGGTTGGGAATGAGCAGTTCTTC

d_call: TRBD1
v_call: TRBV27
clone_size: .
cdr3_length: 22
j_call: TRBJ1-3
cdr3_aa: CASSLYSPRQGAPALSGNTIYF
cdr3_nt: TGTGCCAGCAGTTTATACTCCCCCCGACAGGGTGCTCCAGCGCTCTCTGGAAACACCATATATTTT

d_call: TRBD1
v_call: TRBV5-8
clone_size: .
cdr3_length: 16
j_call: TRBJ1-6
cdr3_aa: CASSSGQASYNSPLHF
cdr3_nt: TGTGCCAGCAGCAGCGGACAGGCCTCCTATAATTCACCCCTCCACTTT

d_call: TRBD1
v_call: TRBV28
clone_size: .
cdr3_length: 15
j_call: TRBJ1-5
cdr3_aa: CASRPTGGNNQPQHF
cdr3_nt: TGTGCCAGCAGGCCGACAGGGGGCAACAATCAGCCCCAGCATTTT

d_call: .
v_call: TRBV9
clone_size: .
cdr3_length: 15
j_call: TRBJ2-1
cdr3_aa: CASSVGGRREREQFF
cdr3_nt: TGTGCCAGCAGCGTAGGGGGCCGTCGGGAGCGGGAGCAGTTCTTC

d_call: TRBD1
v_call: TRBV4-1
clone_size: .
cdr3_length: 16
j_call: TRBJ2-7
cdr3_aa: CASSQDLAGGAYEQYF
cdr3_nt: TGCGCCAGCAGCCAAGATCTGGCAGGGGGAGCCTACGAGCAGTACTTC

d_call: TRBD2
v_call: TRBV25-1
clone_size: medium-sized
cdr3_length: 15
j_call: TRBJ2-7
cdr3_aa: CASSEVSSGSYEQYF
cdr3_nt: TGTGCCAGCAGTGAAGTTTCTAGCGGATCCTACGAGCAGTACTTC

d_call: .
v_call: TRBV6-1
clone_size: .
cdr3_length: 16
j_call: TRBJ2-7
cdr3_aa: CASSEDSIWASYEQYF
cdr3_nt: TGTGCCAGCAGTGAAGACAGTATCTGGGCCTCCTACGAGCAGTACTTC

d_call: TRBD1
v_call: TRBV9
clone_size: .
cdr3_length: 15
j_call: TRBJ2-7
cdr3_aa: CASSVGTGGSYEQYF
cdr3_nt: TGTGCCAGCAGCGTAGGGACAGGGGGCTCGTACGAGCAGTACTTC